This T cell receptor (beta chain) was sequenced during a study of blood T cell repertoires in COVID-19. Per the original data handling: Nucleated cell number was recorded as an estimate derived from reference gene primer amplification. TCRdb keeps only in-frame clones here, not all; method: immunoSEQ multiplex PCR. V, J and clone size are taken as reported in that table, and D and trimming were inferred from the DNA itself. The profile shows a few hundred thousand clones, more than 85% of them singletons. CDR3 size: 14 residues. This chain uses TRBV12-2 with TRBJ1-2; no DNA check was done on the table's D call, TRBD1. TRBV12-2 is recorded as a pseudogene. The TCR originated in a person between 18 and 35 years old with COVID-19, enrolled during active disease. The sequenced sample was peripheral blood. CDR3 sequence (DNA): TGTGCAAGTCGCTTAGCGAAGGGGCGGTATGGCTACACCTTC. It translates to CASRLAKGRYGYTF.